This T cell receptor (beta chain) was sequenced during a study of T cell responses to AZD1222 COVID-19 vaccine. The wider study: Timing groups of about 4 and about 12 weeks for second doses were pooled. The study, taken as a whole, reports: The donors showed a predominance of white British ancestry and of females, with possible underestimation of clonal diversity. Repertoire samples came only from after the peak T cell response.

To note about this clone: Its antigen is as yet unknown.

Profiled with immunoSEQ multiplex PCR; TCRdb holds only in-frame clones, not every one. The sample includes under 130,000 clones, 82% of them seen just once. The CDR3 sequence is 15 residues long. The junction had 10 bases not matched to a gene; V was cut back by 5 bases and J by 5 bases. Germline-derived CDR1 and CDR2 are ENHRY and SYGVKD. The sample here was peripheral blood, taken on day 0 of AZD1222 vaccination. The receptor was isolated from an adult in good health. The gene calls are TRBV10-3 and TRBJ2-7, with 9 bases matching TRBD1. The CDR3 sequence is CAISNPGQGKNEQYF. In nucleotides, the CDR3 is TGTGCCATCAGTAACCCGGGACAGGGAAAGAACGAGCAGTACTTC.